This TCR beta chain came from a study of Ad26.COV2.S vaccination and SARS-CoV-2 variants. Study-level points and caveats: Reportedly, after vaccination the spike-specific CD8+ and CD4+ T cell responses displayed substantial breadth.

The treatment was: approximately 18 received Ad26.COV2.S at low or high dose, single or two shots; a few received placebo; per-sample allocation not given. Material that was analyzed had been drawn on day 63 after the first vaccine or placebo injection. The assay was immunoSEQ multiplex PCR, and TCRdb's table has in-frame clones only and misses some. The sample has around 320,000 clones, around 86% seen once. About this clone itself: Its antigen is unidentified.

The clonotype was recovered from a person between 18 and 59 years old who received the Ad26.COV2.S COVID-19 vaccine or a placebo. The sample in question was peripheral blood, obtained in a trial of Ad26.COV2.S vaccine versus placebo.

The CDR3 DNA sequence: TGTGCCAGCAGTTACAATCTGGGGGTAGCCAAAAACATTCAGTACTTC. The encoded protein is CASSYNLGVAKNIQYF. This chain links TRBV6-2 or TRBV6-3 with TRBJ2-4; D is possibly TRBD1 or TRBD2 (5 bases each). Looked up from germline, CDR1 is MNHEY and CDR2 is SVGEGT. V was trimmed by 2 bases and J by 0 bases, leaving 11 bases between them. The CDR3 loop spans 16 amino acids.